These 2 T cell receptor beta chains came from one sample sequenced in a study of response to subunit inactivated influenza vaccine. MiXCR, applied by TCRdb to the RT-PCR reads, yields one record per CDR3 protein. The sample gives about 310,000 distinct CDR3 sequences, 21% of which show up once; roughly 10% is in the top ten. The material sequenced was PBMCs from blood, taken roughly 20 months after vaccination. Receptor source: a man aged 45 to 75 who received an inactivated influenza vaccine.

V is TRBV21-1 and J is TRBJ1-6; TRBD1 was called by the table and not checked on the DNA. TRBV21-1 is recorded as a pseudogene. CDR3 length: 19 amino acids. The CDR3 is CASRGLGIGVFWGSSPLHF. In nucleotides, the CDR3 is TGTGCCAGCAGGGGCCTAGGGATAGGGGTATTCTGGGGCAGTTCACCCCTCCACTTT.

The chain couples TRBV28 to TRBJ2-3, with 8 bases that match TRBD2. The CDR3 is made up of 14 amino acids. Trimming removed 7 bases from V and 4 bases from J; junction bases left unmatched: 7. CDR1 and CDR2 (germline): MDHEN, SYDVKM. The CDR3 DNA is TGTGCCAGCACCGACCGGGGGGGCCCAGATACGCAGTATTTT. Translation: CASTDRGGPDTQYF.